This T cell receptor beta chain was observed in a study of T cell responses to AZD1222 COVID-19 vaccine. Using immunoSEQ multiplex PCR, the repertoire was profiled, and TCRdb retains in-frame clones only, with some absent. Of some 120,000 clones in the sample, roughly 92% were seen once. This specimen consisted of peripheral blood, obtained on day 0 of AZD1222 vaccination. This TCR was recovered from an adult in good health.

Here the CDR3 reads CASSELAGSPSGTQYF. CDR3 bases: TGTGCCAGCAGCGAACTAGCGGGGAGCCCCTCAGGGACCCAGTACTTC. The chain uses TRBV7-2 and TRBJ2-5, with 10 nucleotides matching TRBD2. This CDR3 has 16 residues. V trimming: 5 bases; J trimming: 7 bases; junction bases outside the gene matches: 13. Germline V gene sequence: CDR1 SGHTA, CDR2 FQGNSA.